This TCR beta chain originates from a study of shared clonotypes between healthy human individuals. For the study at large: A few men and two women, aged 18 to 49, were donors.

About this clone itself: Its antigen is unidentified.

Using approximately 190 ng DNA, tens of thousands of T cell genomes, the sorted-subset replicate PCRs were run. TCRdb keeps only in-frame clones here, not all; method: immunoSEQ multiplex PCR. The sample has around 2.1 million clones, more than 85% seen once. The CDR3 totals 14 residues. Germline trimming cut 9 bases from V and 4 bases from J; bases unmatched to any gene: 6. In germline, CDR1 is LNHDA, CDR2 SQIVND (reference sequence). As defined, naive CD8 cells were CD45RO-negative and positively selected for CCR7, with terminally differentiated effector memory CD45RA+ cells excluded. Findings and caveats of the study: What naive subsets generally showed was a larger estimated richness than memory subsets showed.

The sequenced sample consisted of naive CD8+ T cells from PBMCs. The chain carries TRBV19 and TRBJ2-5; 12 bases are a match to TRBD1. This TCR came from a man between 18 and 35 years old in good health. Some clones in this sample may be carry-over from other donors' samples. The DNA for the CDR3 is TGTGCCAGACCCGGGACAGGGGGCTCAGAGACCCAGTACTTC. This encodes CARPGTGGSETQYF.